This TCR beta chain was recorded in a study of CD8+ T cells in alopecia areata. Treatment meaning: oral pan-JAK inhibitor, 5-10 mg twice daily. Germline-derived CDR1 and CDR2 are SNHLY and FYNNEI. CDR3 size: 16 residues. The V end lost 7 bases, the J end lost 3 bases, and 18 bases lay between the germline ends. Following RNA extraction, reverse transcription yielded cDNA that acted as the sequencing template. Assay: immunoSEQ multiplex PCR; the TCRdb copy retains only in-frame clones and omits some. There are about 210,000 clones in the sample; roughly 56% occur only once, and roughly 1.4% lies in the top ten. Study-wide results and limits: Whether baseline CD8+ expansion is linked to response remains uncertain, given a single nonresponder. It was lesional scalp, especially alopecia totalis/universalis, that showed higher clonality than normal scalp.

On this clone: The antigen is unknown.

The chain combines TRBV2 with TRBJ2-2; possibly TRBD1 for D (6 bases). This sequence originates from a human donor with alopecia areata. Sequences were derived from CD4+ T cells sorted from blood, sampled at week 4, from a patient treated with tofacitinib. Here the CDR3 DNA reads TGTGCCAGCACCCAACAGGGACCCGGGGACACCGGGGAGCTGTTTTTT. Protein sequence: CASTQQGPGDTGELFF.